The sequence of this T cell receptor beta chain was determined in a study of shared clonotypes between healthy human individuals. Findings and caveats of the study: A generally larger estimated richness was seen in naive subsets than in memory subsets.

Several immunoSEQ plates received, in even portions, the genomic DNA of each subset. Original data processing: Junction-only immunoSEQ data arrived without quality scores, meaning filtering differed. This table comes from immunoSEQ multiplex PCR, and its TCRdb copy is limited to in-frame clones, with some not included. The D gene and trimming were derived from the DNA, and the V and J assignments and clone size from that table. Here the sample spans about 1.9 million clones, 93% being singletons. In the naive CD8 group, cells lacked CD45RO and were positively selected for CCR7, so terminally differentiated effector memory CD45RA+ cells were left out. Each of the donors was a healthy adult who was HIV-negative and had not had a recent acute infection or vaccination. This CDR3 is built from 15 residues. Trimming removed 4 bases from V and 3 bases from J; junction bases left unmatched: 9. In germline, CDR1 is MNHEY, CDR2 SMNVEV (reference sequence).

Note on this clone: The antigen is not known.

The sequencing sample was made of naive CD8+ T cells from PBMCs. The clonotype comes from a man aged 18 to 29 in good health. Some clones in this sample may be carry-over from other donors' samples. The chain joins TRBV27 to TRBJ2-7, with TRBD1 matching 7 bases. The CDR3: CASSSTGPNLYEQYF. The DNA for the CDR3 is TGTGCCAGCAGTTCGACAGGGCCGAACCTCTACGAGCAGTACTTC.